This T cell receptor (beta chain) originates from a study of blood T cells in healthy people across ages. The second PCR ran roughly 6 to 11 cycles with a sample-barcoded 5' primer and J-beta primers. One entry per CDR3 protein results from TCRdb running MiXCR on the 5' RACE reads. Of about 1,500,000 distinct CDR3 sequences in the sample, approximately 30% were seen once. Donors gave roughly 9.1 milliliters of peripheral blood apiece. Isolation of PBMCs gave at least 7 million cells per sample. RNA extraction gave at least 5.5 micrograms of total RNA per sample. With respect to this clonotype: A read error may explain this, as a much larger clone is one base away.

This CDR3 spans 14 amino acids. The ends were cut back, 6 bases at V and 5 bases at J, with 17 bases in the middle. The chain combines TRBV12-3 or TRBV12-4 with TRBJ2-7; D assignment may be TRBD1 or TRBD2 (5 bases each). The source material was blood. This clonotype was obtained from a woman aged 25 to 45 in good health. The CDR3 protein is CASSLAGIDDEQYF. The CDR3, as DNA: TGTGCCAGCAGCCTAGCAGGGATTGACGACGAGCAGTACTTC.